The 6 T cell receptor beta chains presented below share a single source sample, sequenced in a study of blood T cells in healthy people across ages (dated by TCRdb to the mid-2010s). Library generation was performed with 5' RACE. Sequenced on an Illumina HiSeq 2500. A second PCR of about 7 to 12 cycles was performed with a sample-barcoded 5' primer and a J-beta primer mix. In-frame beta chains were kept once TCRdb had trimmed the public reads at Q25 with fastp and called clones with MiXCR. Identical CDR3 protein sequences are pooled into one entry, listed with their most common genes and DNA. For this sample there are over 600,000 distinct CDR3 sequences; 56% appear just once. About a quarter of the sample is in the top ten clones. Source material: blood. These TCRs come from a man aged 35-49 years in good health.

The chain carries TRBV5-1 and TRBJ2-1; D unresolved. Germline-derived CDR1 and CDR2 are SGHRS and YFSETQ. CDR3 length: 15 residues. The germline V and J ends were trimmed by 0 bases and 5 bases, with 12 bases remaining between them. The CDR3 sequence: CASSLADSSNNEQFF. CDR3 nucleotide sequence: TGCGCCAGCAGCTTGGCCGATTCGAGTAACAATGAGCAGTTCTTC.

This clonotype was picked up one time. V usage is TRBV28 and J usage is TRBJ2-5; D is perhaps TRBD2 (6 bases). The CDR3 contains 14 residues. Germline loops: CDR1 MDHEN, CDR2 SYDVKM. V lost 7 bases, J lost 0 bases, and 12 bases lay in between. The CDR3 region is CASKREKYQETQYF. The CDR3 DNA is TGTGCCAGCAAACGGGAGAAGTACCAAGAGACCCAGTACTTC.

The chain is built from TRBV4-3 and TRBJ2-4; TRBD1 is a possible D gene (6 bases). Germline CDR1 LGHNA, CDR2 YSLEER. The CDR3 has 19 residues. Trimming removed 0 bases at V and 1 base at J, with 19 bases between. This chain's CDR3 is CASSQDGGHMGFAKNIQYF. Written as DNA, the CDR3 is TGCGCCAGCAGCCAAGATGGGGGCCATATGGGGTTTGCCAAAAACATTCAGTACTTC.

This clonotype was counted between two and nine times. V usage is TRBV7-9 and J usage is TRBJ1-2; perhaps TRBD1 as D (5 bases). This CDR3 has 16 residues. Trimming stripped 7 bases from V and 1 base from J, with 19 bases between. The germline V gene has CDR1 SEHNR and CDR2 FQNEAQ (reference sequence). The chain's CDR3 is CASIHTRDDSNYGYTF. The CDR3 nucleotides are TGTGCCAGCATCCACACGAGGGACGACAGTAACTATGGCTACACCTTC.

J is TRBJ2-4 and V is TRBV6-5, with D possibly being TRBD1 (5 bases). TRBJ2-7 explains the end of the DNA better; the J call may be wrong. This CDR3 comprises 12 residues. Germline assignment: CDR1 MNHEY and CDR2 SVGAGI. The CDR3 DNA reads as TGTGCCAGCAGTTACTATAGGGGCGAGCAGTACTTC. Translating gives CASSYYRGEQYF.

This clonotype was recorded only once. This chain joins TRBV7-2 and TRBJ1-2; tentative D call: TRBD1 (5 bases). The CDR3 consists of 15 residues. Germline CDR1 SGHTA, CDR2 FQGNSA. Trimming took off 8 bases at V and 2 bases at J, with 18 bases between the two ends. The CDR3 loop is CASWRGDGKNYGYTF. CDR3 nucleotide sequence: TGTGCCAGCTGGAGAGGGGACGGAAAGAACTATGGCTACACCTTC.